Included here is one T cell receptor beta chain sequence, with context. Its antigen is unidentified. The data were obtained in a study of T cells in localized non-small cell lung cancer. Broader study findings: Measurement of T cell clonality placed uninvolved adjacent lung highest, above the level in tumor. Adjacent lung tissue had a median about 57 of the top 100 clones found in the tumor. Analysis by sequencing included only one tumor region, so heterogeneity remains possible. A higher density of T cells in blood coincided with extended overall survival.

The V gene's germline CDR1 is SGHDN and CDR2 FVKESK. The CDR3 extends over 18 amino acids. V gave up 3 bases and J gave up 5 bases, with 25 bases separating them. Profiled with immunoSEQ multiplex PCR; TCRdb holds only in-frame clones, not every one. Of 2,000 or so clones in the sample, roughly 35% are singletons; the top ten hold 9.7%. This material consisted of lung tumor tissue, taken before any cancer treatment. The V call is TRBV14, the J call TRBJ2-5; a weak D match, TRBD2 (6 bases). The TCR sequence derives from a female donor older than 55 with stage I lung adenocarcinoma. CDR3 sequence: CASSHPPGPGRTGETQYF. Here the CDR3 DNA reads TGTGCCAGCAGCCATCCCCCAGGCCCTGGGAGGACGGGGGAGACCCAGTACTTC.